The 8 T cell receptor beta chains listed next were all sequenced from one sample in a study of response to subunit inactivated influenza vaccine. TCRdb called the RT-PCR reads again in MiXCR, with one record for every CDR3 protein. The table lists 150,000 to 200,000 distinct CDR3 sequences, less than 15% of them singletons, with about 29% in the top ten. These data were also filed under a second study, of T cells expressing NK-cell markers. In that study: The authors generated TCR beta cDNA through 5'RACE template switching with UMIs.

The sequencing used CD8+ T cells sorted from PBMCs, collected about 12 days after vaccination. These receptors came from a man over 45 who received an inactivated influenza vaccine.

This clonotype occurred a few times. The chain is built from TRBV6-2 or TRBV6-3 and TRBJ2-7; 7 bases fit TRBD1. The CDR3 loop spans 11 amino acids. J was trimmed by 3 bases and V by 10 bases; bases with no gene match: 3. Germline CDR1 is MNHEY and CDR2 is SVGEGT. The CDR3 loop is CATWDSYEQYF. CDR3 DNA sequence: TGTGCCACATGGGACAGCTACGAGCAGTACTTC.

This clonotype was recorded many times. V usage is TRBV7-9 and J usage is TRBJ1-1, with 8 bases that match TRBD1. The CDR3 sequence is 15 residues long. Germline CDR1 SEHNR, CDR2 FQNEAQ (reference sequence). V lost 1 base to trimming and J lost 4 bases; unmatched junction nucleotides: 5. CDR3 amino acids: CASSLEAGGGTEAFF. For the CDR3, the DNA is TGTGCCAGCAGCTTAGAGGCAGGGGGCGGCACTGAAGCTTTCTTT.

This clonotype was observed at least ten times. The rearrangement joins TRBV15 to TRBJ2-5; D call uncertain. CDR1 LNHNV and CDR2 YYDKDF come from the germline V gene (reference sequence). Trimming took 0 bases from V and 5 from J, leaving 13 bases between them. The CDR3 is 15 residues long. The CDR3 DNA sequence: TGTGCCACCAGCAGAGATAAGGGAATTCAGGAGACCCAGTACTTC. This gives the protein CATSRDKGIQETQYF.

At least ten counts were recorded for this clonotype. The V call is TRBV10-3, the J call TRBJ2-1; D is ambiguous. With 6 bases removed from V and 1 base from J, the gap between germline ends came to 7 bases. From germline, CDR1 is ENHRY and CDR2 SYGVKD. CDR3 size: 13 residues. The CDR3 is CAIRGGSYNEQFF. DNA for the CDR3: TGTGCCATCAGAGGTGGGTCCTACAATGAGCAGTTCTTC.

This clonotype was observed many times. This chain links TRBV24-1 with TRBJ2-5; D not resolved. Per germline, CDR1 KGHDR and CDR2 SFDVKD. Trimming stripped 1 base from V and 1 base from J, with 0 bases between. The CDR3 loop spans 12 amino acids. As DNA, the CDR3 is TGTGCCACCAGTGATTTCCAAGAGACCCAGTACTTC. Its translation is CATSDFQETQYF.

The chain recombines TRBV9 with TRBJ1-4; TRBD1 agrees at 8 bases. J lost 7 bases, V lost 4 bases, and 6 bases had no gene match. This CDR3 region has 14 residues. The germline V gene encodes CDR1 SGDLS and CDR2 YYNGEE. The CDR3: CASSPQGAGEKLFF. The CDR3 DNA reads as TGTGCCAGCAGCCCGCAGGGGGCGGGTGAAAAACTGTTTTTT.

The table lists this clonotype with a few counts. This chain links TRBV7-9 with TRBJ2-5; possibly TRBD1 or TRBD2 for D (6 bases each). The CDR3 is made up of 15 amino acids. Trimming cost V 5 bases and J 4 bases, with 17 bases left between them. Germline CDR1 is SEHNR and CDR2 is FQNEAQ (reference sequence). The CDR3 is CASSQTRRTVETQYF. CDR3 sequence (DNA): TGTGCCAGCAGCCAGACTAGACGGACAGTAGAGACCCAGTACTTC.

The chain's CDR3 is CASSLGWMNTEAFF. CDR3 coding DNA: TGCGCCAGCAGCTTGGGTTGGATGAACACTGAAGCTTTCTTT. This rearrangement joins TRBV5-1 to TRBJ1-1; D is unclear. The CDR3 totals 14 residues. The germline gives CDR1 SGHRS, CDR2 YFSETQ. Trimming cost V 0 bases and J 0 bases, with 6 bases left between them.